This TCR beta chain derives from a study of T cell clusters in autoimmune cytopenias. Each sample's input was approximately 270 ng genomic DNA, some 40,000 genome equivalents. Its frequency marks this clonotype as medium-sized. The target antigen is unknown. Study-wide results and limits: Active autoimmune hepatitis patients had approximately 3.2-fold fewer exclusive TRB clusters than healthy donors.

Multiplex touch-down PCR amplified TRB using TRB-A and TRB-B pools in one tube. Following a re-call of the multiplex PCR reads, TCRdb has one entry per CDR3 protein and lacks DNA. The sample table includes some 11,000 distinct CDR3 sequences. These data were also reused for a study on T cell repertoires in aging, cancer and after chemotherapy.

The receptor's source is a human donor in good health. The source material was peripheral blood.

This CDR3 is CASGFWTVRYNEQFF. The V call is TRBV27, the J call TRBJ2-1; TCRdb's assignment of TRBD1 cannot be checked, as there is no DNA. CDR1 is MNHEY and CDR2 is SMNVEV in the germline V gene (reference sequence). This CDR3 has 15 residues.